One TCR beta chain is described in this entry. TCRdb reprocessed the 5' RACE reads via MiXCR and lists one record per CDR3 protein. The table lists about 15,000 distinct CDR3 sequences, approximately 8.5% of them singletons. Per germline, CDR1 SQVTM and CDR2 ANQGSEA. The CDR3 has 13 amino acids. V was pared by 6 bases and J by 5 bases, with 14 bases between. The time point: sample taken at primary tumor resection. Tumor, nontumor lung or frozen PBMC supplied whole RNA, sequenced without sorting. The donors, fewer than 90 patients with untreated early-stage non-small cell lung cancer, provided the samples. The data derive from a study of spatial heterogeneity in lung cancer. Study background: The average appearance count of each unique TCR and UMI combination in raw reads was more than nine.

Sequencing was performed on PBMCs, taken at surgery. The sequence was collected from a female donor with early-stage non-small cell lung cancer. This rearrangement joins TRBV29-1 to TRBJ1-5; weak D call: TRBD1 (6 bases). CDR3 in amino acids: CSVSTGSDQPQHF. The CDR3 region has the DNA TGCAGCGTCTCTACAGGGTCGGATCAGCCCCAGCATTTT.